A few counts support the clone carrying this T cell receptor beta chain. What it recognizes is unknown. The PCR contained 60 Vbeta and 13 Jbeta primers. Method: immunoSEQ multiplex PCR; TCRdb's copy keeps in-frame clones and lacks some. This table has about 160,000 clones, 70% to 90% appearing once. This specimen comes from a study of cytomegalovirus exposure and HLA in healthy donors. The length of the CDR3 is 16 residues. The germline V gene has CDR1 LNHDA and CDR2 SQIVND (reference sequence). The V segment lost 5 bases and the J segment 7 bases; nucleotides outside the gene matches: 10. General study results and limits: The classifier reportedly diagnosed cytomegalovirus status with high sensitivity and specificity. Later analysis showed most CMV-associated TCR beta chains appearing HLA-restricted.

The TCR comes from a woman younger than 35 in good health and CMV-seronegative. The chain carries TRBV19 and TRBJ2-1; 11 bases match TRBD1. Material for sequencing was PBMCs. CDR3 coding DNA: TGTGCCAGTAGTCCACCCGGGACAGGGGGTTGGAATGAGCAGTTCTTC. Translation: CASSPPGTGGWNEQFF.